This TCR beta chain was documented in a study of regulatory and conventional T cells in RAG deficiency listed by TCRdb under 2017. About the study as a whole: High-throughput TCR beta sequencing was used to compare the repertoire diversity and composition of Treg, conventional CD4+ and CD8+ T cells between RAG-deficient patients and healthy controls. Points the paper makes about the study in general: Some T-cell subset analyses were not done for some subjects. In Omenn syndrome patients, sorted CD25-high CD127-low cells may represent peripherally activated cells rather than bona fide Treg cells. Shorter CDR3 lengths were found in all patient T-cell subsets, and >80% Treg-Tconv repertoire overlap at nucleotide and amino acid level was observed in Omenn syndrome patients. Compared with control T-cell subpopulations, the RAG-deficient patients had markedly lower Shannon entropy and higher Simpson indices. Unique TCR beta sequences from Treg cells were roughly 100-fold fewer in Omenn syndrome and CID/AS patients than controls, versus about 9-fold for other subsets.

The CDR3 runs 19 amino acids, cysteine and phenylalanine included. The kept DNA is CDR3 alone, 57 bases in frame from the first base. Here V drops 2 bases and J drops 0 bases, and the junction holds 8 bases not matched to any gene. The germline V gene gives CDR1 as MDHEN and CDR2 as SYDVKM. Before genomic DNA was extracted, conventional CD4+ T cells were isolated from blood as CD25-low CD127-high cells. Several healthy control donors served as the comparison group for repertoire analyses. Of note for this clone: Its recognized antigen is unknown. There are no base qualities to consult, and no much larger clone falls within one base.

The library was produced with the immunoSEQ multiplex PCR assay. Genomic DNA from the sorted T-cell subsets was used to amplify rearranged TCR beta chain products, which were then sequenced. As for the original processing: Shannon entropy and Simpson indices were used to quantify the repertoire diversity of productive TCR beta rearrangements. Clonal expansion was assessed using the summed frequency of the 100 most abundant productive TCR beta clonotypes among total reads. The TRB repertoires were scored with a self-reactivity index built on which amino acids appear at CDR3beta positions 6 and 7. Two-way ANOVA was applied to the repertoire analyses, whereas Student t or Mann-Whitney tests were applied to the flow cytometric analyses. Drawn from immuneACCESS, this table holds only the in-frame rearrangements with V and J called that TCRdb kept. Clones are partly lost; checked studies trace under half to an unresolved V gene and leave the rest unexplained. V and J calls and clone size are copied from that table; D and trimming were computed from the DNA. The sample has 40,000 to 55,000 clones on record, 75% to 90% of them singletons. 0.51% of the sample is in the top ten clones.

Separately, the same data were catalogued under a study of regulatory T cells. That second publication adds: The multiplex PCR relied on 52 forward TRBV primers and 13 reverse TRBJ primers, and amplification bias was corrected through assay-based and computational methods. Restricted unique TRB V-J pairs and skewed V and J gene usage were observed in patient repertoires, most markedly in regulatory T cells. Between CD3G-deficient patients and healthy controls, the study compared T-cell receptor beta repertoires in sorted regulatory T cells, conventional CD4+ T cells and CD8+ T cells. Ficoll density separation was used to isolate peripheral blood mononuclear cells. Rearranged TRB loci were amplified from genomic DNA by multiplex PCR within the immunoSEQ assay. TRB amplicons were sequenced using an Illumina HiSeq platform. Raw sequences were error-filtered and aligned to reference gene sequences by custom algorithms, then analyzed with the immunoSEQ online tools. Productive and nonproductive TRB rearrangement frequencies were evaluated among both unique and total sequences. Prism software was used to run t tests, Mann-Whitney tests or two-way ANOVA for comparisons between groups.

The sequence was obtained from a human donor in good health. The rearranged chain carries TRBV28 and TRBJ1-5, with TRBD1 matching 12 junction bases. The specimen sequenced was CD4+ effector T cells sorted from blood. The CDR3 protein sequence reads: CASSLGGTGGFGSNQPQHF. The DNA sequence is TGTGCCAGCAGTTTAGGGGGGACAGGGGGCTTCGGTAGCAATCAGCCCCAGCATTTT.